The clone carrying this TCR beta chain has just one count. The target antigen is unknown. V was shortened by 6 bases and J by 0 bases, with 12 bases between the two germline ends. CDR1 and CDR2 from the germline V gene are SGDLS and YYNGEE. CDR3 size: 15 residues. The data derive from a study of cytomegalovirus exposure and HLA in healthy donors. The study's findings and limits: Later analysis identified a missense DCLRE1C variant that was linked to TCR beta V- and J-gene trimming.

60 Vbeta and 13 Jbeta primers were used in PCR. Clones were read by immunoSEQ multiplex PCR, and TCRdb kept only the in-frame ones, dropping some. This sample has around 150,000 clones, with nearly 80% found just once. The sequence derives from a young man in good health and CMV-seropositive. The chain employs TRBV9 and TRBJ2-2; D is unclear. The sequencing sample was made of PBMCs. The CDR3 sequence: CASTPLSANTGELFF. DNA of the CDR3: TGTGCCAGCACCCCGTTATCCGCGAACACCGGGGAGCTGTTTTTT.